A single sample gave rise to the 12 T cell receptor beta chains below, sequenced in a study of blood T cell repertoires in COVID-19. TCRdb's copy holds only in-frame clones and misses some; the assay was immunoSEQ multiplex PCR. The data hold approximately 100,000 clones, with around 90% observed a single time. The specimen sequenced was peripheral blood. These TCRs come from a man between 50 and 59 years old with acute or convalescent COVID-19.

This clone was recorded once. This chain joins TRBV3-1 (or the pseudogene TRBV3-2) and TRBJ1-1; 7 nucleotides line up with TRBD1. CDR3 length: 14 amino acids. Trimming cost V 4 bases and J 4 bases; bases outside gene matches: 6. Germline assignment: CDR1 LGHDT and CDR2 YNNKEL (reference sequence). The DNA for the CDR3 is TGTGCCAGCAGCCCTCAGGGGGGACGCACTGAAGCTTTCTTT. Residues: CASSPQGGRTEAFF.

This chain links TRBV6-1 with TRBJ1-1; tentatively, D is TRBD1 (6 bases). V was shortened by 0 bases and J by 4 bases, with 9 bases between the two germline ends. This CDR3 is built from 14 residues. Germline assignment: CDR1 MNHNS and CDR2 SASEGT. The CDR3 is CASSEAGGGTEAFF. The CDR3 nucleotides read TGTGCCAGCAGTGAAGCGGGAGGGGGCACTGAAGCTTTCTTT.

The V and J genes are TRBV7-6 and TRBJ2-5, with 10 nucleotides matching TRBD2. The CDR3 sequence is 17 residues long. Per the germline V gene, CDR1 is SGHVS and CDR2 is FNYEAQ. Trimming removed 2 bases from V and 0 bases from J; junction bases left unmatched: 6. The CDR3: CASSLKLAGGYQETQYF. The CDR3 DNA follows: TGTGCCAGCAGCTTAAAATTAGCGGGGGGCTACCAAGAGACCCAGTACTTC. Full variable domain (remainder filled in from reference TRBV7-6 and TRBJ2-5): GAGVSQSPRYKVTKRGQDVALRCDPISGHVSLYWYRQALGQGPEFLTYFNYEAQQDKSGLPNDRFSAERPEGSISTLTIQRTEQRDSAMYRCASSLKLAGGYQETQYFGPGTRLLVL.

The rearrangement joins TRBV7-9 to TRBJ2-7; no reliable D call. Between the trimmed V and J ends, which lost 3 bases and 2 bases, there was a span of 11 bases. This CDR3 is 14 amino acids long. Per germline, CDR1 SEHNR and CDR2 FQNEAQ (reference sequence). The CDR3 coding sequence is TGTGCCAGCAGCTTGTCGGAGATTACCTACGAGCAGTACTTC. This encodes CASSLSEITYEQYF.

DNA for the CDR3: TGTGCCAGTAGTATTAGGACAAGTGGAAACACCATATATTTT. It specifies CASSIRTSGNTIYF. This sequence joins TRBV19 and TRBJ1-3; tentatively, D is TRBD1 (5 bases). V was shortened by 3 bases and J by 3 bases, with 9 bases between the two germline ends. The CDR3 covers 14 residues. Germline V gene lookup returns CDR1 LNHDA and CDR2 SQIVND (reference sequence). The complete variable domain, with remaining parts taken from reference TRBV19 and TRBJ1-3, reads DGGITQSPKYLFRKEGQNVTLSCEQNLNHDAMYWYRQDPGQGLRLIYYSQIVNDFQKGDIAEGYSVSREKKESFPLTVTSAQKNPTAFYLCASSIRTSGNTIYFGEGSWLTVV.

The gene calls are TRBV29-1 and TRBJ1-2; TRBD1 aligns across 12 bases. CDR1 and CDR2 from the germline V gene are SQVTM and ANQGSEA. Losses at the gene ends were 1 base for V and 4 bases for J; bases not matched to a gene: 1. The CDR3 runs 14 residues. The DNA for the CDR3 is TGCAGCGTTGAAGGGGACAGGGGGCTCTATGGCTACACCTTC. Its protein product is CSVEGDRGLYGYTF.

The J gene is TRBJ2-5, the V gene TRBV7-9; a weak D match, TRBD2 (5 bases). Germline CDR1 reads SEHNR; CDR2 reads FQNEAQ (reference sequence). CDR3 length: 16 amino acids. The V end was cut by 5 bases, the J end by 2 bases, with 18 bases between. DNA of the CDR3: TGTGCCAGCAGCCCAAATCCTACGGGGTATCAAGAGACCCAGTACTTC. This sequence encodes CASSPNPTGYQETQYF.

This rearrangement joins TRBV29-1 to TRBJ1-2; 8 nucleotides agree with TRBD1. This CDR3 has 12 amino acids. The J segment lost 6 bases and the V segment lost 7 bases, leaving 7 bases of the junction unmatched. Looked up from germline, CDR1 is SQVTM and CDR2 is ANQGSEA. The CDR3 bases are TGCAGCGCCCGGACAGGGTACGATGGCTACACCTTC. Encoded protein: CSARTGYDGYTF.

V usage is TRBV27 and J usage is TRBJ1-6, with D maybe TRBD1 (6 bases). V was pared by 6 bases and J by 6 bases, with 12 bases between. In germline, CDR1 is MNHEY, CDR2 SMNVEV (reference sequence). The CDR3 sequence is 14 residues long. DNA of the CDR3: TGTGCCAGCAGATTTGGACAGACTAATTCACCCCTCCACTTT. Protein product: CASRFGQTNSPLHF.

The CDR3 nucleotides read TGTGCCAGCAGCCCTCGAGGCAATCAGCCCCAGCATTTT. Translating it yields CASSPRGNQPQHF. The chain links TRBV7-2 to TRBJ1-5, with unresolved D. The CDR3 is 13 amino acids. Germline values: CDR1 SGHTA, CDR2 FQGNSA. With 5 bases removed from V and 2 bases from J, the gap between germline ends came to 7 bases.

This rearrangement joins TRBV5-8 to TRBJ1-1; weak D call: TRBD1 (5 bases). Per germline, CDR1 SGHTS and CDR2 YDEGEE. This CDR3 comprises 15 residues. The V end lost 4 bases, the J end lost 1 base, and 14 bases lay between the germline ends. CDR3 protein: CASSLGLRGNTEAFF. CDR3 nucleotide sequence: TGTGCCAGCAGCCTGGGACTGAGAGGGAACACTGAAGCTTTCTTT.

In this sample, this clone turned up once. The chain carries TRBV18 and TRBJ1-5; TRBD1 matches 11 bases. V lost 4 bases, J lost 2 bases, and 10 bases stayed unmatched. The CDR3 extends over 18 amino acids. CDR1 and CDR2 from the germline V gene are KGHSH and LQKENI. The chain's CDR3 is CASSRNPGQGVGNQPQHF. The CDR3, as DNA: TGTGCCAGCTCACGTAATCCGGGACAGGGGGTTGGCAATCAGCCCCAGCATTTT.